These 11 T cell receptor beta chains share one sample of origin, sequenced in a study of cytomegalovirus exposure and HLA in healthy donors. The data were produced by immunoSEQ multiplex PCR, yet TCRdb's version contains in-frame clones alone and is incomplete. The table records around 350,000 clones, 70% to 90% of them present only once. The specimen sequenced was PBMCs. The receptors shown here come from a young woman in good health and CMV-seronegative.

J is TRBJ2-1 and V is TRBV28; 12 bases agree with TRBD1. The germline V gene encodes CDR1 MDHEN and CDR2 SYDVKM. The CDR3 length is 15 residues. V was clipped by 6 bases and J by 7 bases; unmatched bases: 7. The CDR3 DNA reads as TGTGCCAGCAGCCTCGGGACAGGGGGCAAGAATGAGCAGTTCTTC. Protein: CASSLGTGGKNEQFF. The complete variable domain, with remaining parts taken from reference TRBV28 and TRBJ2-1, reads DVKVTQSSRYLVKRTGEKVFLECVQDMDHENMFWYRQDPGLGLRLIYFSYDVKMKEKGDIPEGYSVSREKKERFSLILESASTNQTSMYLCASSLGTGGKNEQFFGPGTRLTVL.

The gene calls are TRBV7-8 and TRBJ2-5, with 8 bases identical to TRBD2. Losses at the gene ends were 3 bases for V and 4 bases for J; bases not matched to a gene: 4. CDR3 size: 14 residues. CDR1 is SGHVS and CDR2 is FQNEAQ in the germline V gene. The CDR3 nucleotides are TGTGCCAGCAGCTTTAGCGGGATGCTAGAGACCCAGTACTTC. Translating gives CASSFSGMLETQYF.

The chain couples TRBV28 to TRBJ1-1; D ambiguous. Between the trimmed V and J ends, which lost 6 bases and 0 bases, there was a span of 23 bases. The CDR3 consists of 18 residues. In germline, CDR1 is MDHEN, CDR2 SYDVKM. CDR3 coding DNA: TGTGCCAGCAGGACCGGGGAACCTTCCCCTCCTATGAACACTGAAGCTTTCTTT. Translating gives CASRTGEPSPPMNTEAFF.

The J gene is TRBJ2-2, the V gene TRBV10-3, with unresolved D. This CDR3 is built from 15 residues. The germline V and J ends were trimmed by 0 bases and 0 bases, with 5 bases remaining between them. Germline V gene data show CDR1 as ENHRY and CDR2 as SYGVKD. The CDR3 nucleotides read TGTGCCATCAGTGAGTCTTTCGCGAACACCGGGGAGCTGTTTTTT. The encoded protein is CAISESFANTGELFF.

This chain connects TRBV9 to TRBJ2-1, with TRBD2 matching 13 bases. Per germline, CDR1 SGDLS and CDR2 YYNGEE. The CDR3 is made up of 17 amino acids. The junction had 9 bases not matched to a gene; V was cut back by 2 bases and J by 7 bases. The CDR3 DNA sequence: TGTGCCAGCAGCGTGAGAGGGGGACTAGCGGGGATTAATGAGCAGTTCTTC. It translates to CASSVRGGLAGINEQFF.

The gene calls are TRBV28 and TRBJ2-1, with D unclear. The V gene lost 11 bases and the J gene lost 0 bases, with 11 bases spanning the gap. Germline V lookup: CDR1 MDHEN, CDR2 SYDVKM. There are 13 residues in the CDR3. In nucleotides, the CDR3 is TGTGCCGGCGCAGGTGGCTCCTACAATGAGCAGTTCTTC. This translates into CAGAGGSYNEQFF.

This chain's CDR3 is CASSPTGSGLLTYF. Written as DNA, the CDR3 is TGTGCCAGCAGTCCCACCGGGTCTGGGTTACTTACGTACTTC. The J gene is TRBJ2-7, the V gene TRBV27; D not resolved. Germline V gene sequence: CDR1 MNHEY, CDR2 SMNVEV (reference sequence). The CDR3 has 14 amino acids. V lost 5 bases and J lost 12, with 23 bases in between.

This chain connects TRBV18 to TRBJ1-1; no definite D call. The CDR3 sequence is 13 residues long. The V gene lost 5 bases and the J gene lost 1 base, with 8 bases spanning the gap. Germline assignment: CDR1 KGHSH and CDR2 LQKENI. CDR3 DNA: TGTGCCAGCTCAGGCCGCTCGAACACTGAAGCTTTCTTT. It translates to CASSGRSNTEAFF.

The chain recombines TRBV15 with TRBJ1-6; 8 bases match TRBD1. CDR1 is LNHNV and CDR2 is YYDKDF in the germline V gene (reference sequence). This CDR3 has 15 amino acids. Trimming took 5 bases from V and 7 from J; bases not matched to a gene: 7. CDR3 nucleotides: TGTGCCACCAGCCGACAGGGGAGGGGAAATTCACCCCTCCACTTT. It is translated as CATSRQGRGNSPLHF.

The chain has TRBV9 and TRBJ2-3, with 10 positions matching TRBD2. Trimming cost V 0 bases and J 6 bases; bases outside gene matches: 13. In germline, CDR1 is SGDLS, CDR2 YYNGEE. This CDR3 is built from 18 residues. CDR3: CASSVEGRLAGETDTQYF. CDR3 coding DNA: TGTGCCAGCAGCGTAGAAGGTCGGCTAGCGGGAGAGACGGATACGCAGTATTTT.

V and J are TRBV5-1 and TRBJ2-3; 10 bases match TRBD2. The CDR3 has 15 amino acids. Germline CDR1 SGHRS, CDR2 YFSETQ. V gave up 5 bases and J gave up 2 bases; unmatched junction bases: 5. CDR3 sequence: CASRASGGLTDTQYF. The CDR3 bases are TGCGCCAGCAGGGCTAGCGGGGGCCTCACAGATACGCAGTATTTT.